The following is a T cell receptor beta chain sequence with its context. These data belong to a study of T cell responses to AZD1222 COVID-19 vaccine. Per the germline V gene, CDR1 is MNHEY and CDR2 is SVGAGI. After removal of 8 bases from V and 3 bases from J, the junction contained 7 bases not matched to a gene. The CDR3 sequence is 13 residues long. Sequencing used immunoSEQ multiplex PCR; TCRdb keeps in-frame clones, though not all of them. The table lists about 150,000 clones, 90% to 95% of them singletons. This sequence was found in an adult in good health. The sample in question was peripheral blood, obtained on day 0 of AZD1222 vaccination. This chain links TRBV6-5 with TRBJ2-7, with 7 bases aligning to TRBD1. The CDR3 bases are TGTGCCAGCGGGCGAGGGGGCTTCTACGAGCAGTACTTC. Amino acids: CASGRGGFYEQYF.